The present entry profiles one TCR beta chain with its context. Its antigen is not yet known. No much larger clonotype is one base removed from it; base qualities were not supplied. Sequences SGHNT (CDR1) and YYREEE (CDR2) are obtained from the germline V gene (reference sequence). V loses 4 bases at its end and J loses 1 base; junction bases beyond the gene matches: 10. The CDR3 measures 16 amino acids from cysteine to phenylalanine. Of the read, only the CDR3 DNA is kept; its 48 bases are in frame from base 1. To sequence the TCRbeta CDR3 region, genomic DNA was isolated from the sorted cells. The immunoSEQ Assay was used to sequence the TCRbeta CDR3 regions. Here the immuneACCESS table is served through TCRdb, limited to in-frame sequences with V and J called. Missing clones are a known gap in these copies; in checked studies unresolved V genes cover under half, and the rest lacks a known reason. The sample yields under 95,000 clones; approximately 89% were counted once. The ten top clones hold over 0.15% of the sample.

This entry comes from a study of OX40 agonist ivuxolimab in advanced cancers. Regarding the research as a whole: Ivuxolimab was an agonistic, fully human IgG2 monoclonal antibody directed against OX40 (CD134), a costimulatory receptor. Patients were allowed to have had prior anti-PD-1, anti-PD-L1 or anti-CTLA-4 therapy, and more than 30% of the dose-escalation patients had previously received checkpoint inhibitors. Of the approximately 50 patients in dose escalation, some 19 had hepatocellular carcinoma, some 15 had melanoma, 9 had renal cell carcinoma and 9 had head and neck cancer. The point of sequencing TCRbeta in the periphery was to test whether ivuxolimab changed TCR sequence diversity and drove clonal T-cell expansion. The paper reports the monotherapy dose-escalation portion (N of about 52 patients) of the phase I ivuxolimab trial. In the dose-escalation cohort, 82.7% of patients were male, and the mean age was approximately 55 years, with a range of 23 to 79. Intravenous ivuxolimab was administered to patients every 2 weeks at six dose levels: 0.01, 0.1, 0.3, 1.5, 3 and 10 mg/kg. Partial responses occurred in three dose-escalation patients, of whom one had hepatocellular carcinoma and two had cutaneous melanoma. Beyond this particular receptor, the publication reports: The antigen specificity of the clonally expanded peripheral T cells was not determined. In the 0.1-3.0 mg/kg groups, partial responders were among the patients with the lowest normalized peripheral clonal expansion, particularly in CD8+ T cells. After ivuxolimab, expanded clones were on average more numerous among CD8+ T cells than among CD4+ T cells. Low levels of normalized T-cell clonal expansion were also seen in some nonresponding patients. At doses from 0.1 to 3.0 mg/kg, clonal expansion was seen in both CD4+ and CD8+ blood T cells between baseline and week 6.

The trial excluded patients who had a history of autoimmune disease or who were on systemic immunosuppression. Peripheral blood for TCR sequencing was collected from all dose cohorts at baseline, on cycle 4 day 1, and on cycle 7 day 1. Samples were obtained from an open-label, multicenter, first-in-human phase I dose-escalation trial of ivuxolimab. The trial enrolled adults with locally advanced or metastatic head and neck squamous cell, hepatocellular, melanoma or renal cell carcinoma. Before TCR sequencing, CD4+ T cells and CD8+ T cells were sorted from peripheral blood as separate populations. The sequenced sample was CD4+ or CD8+ T cells sorted from blood, obtained in a trial of the OX40 agonist ivuxolimab. The source of this sequence is an adult with an advanced solid tumor such as melanoma, head and neck, liver or kidney cancer. The rearrangement combines TRBV5-4 with TRBJ2-5; 7 junctional bases match TRBD2. The DNA sequence is as follows: TGTGCCAGCAGCCCCCGGACTAGTTTATTCCAAGAGACCCAGTACTTC. This is translated as CASSPRTSLFQETQYF.